One and the same sample provided the 26 T cell receptor beta chains below, sequenced in a study of blood T cell repertoires in COVID-19. Profiling relied on immunoSEQ multiplex PCR, and the TCRdb table lists in-frame clones only, not all of them. The table shows some 100,000 clones, with roughly four fifths occurring only once. Material for sequencing was peripheral blood. Receptor source: a man in his fifties with active or convalescent COVID-19.

This clone was observed a few times. The V call is TRBV6-5, the J call TRBJ2-3; D is possibly TRBD2 (7 bases). In germline, CDR1 is MNHEY, CDR2 SVGAGI. V was trimmed by 6 bases and J by 11 bases, leaving 9 bases between them. The CDR3 covers 10 residues. The chain's CDR3 is CASRGGGQYF. The CDR3 region has the DNA TGTGCCAGCAGAGGGGGGGGGCAGTATTTT.

The chain joins TRBV7-2 to TRBJ2-4; TRBD1 agrees at 8 bases. Germline CDR1 is SGHTA and CDR2 is FQGNSA. The CDR3 length is 16 residues. Trimming at V came to 5 bases and at J to 1 base, leaving 7 bases not matched to a gene. CDR3 region: CASSKTGEGAKNIQYF. CDR3 bases: TGTGCCAGCAGCAAGACAGGGGAAGGTGCCAAAAACATTCAGTACTTC.

The chain links TRBV3-1 (or the pseudogene TRBV3-2) to TRBJ2-2; 11 bases are shared with TRBD2. The CDR3 length is 17 residues. Germline V gene lookup returns CDR1 LGHDT and CDR2 YNNKEL (reference sequence). Losses at the gene ends were 7 bases for V and 9 bases for J; bases not matched to a gene: 16. The CDR3 spells CASNGGLAGSDYRELFF. The CDR3 nucleotides are TGTGCCAGCAACGGCGGACTAGCGGGCTCTGATTACCGGGAGCTGTTTTTT.

This chain connects TRBV6-4 to TRBJ2-1; 11 bases match TRBD2. Germline CDR1 is MRHNA and CDR2 is SNTAGT. The J segment lost 6 bases and the V segment lost 4 bases, leaving 5 bases of the junction unmatched. This CDR3 contains 15 residues. The CDR3 is CASSVFSGGANEQFF. The CDR3 DNA is TGTGCCAGCAGTGTTTTTAGCGGGGGGGCCAATGAGCAGTTCTTC.

This clone has more than one count but fewer than ten. CDR3 bases: TGCGCCAGCAGCACCGGAGCGGGGGGGCCCACAGATACGCAGTATTTT. Amino acid sequence: CASSTGAGGPTDTQYF. The V and J genes are TRBV5-1 and TRBJ2-3, with 10 positions matching TRBD2. Germline loops: CDR1 SGHRS, CDR2 YFSETQ. V shed 4 bases, J shed 2 bases, and the junction held 7 bases outside the gene matches. The CDR3 spans 16 residues.

The gene calls are TRBV3-1 (or the pseudogene TRBV3-2) and TRBJ2-3, with 9 bases identical to TRBD2. The J segment lost 0 bases and the V segment lost 6 bases, leaving 4 bases of the junction unmatched. Germline CDR1 and CDR2: LGHDT and YNNKEL (reference sequence). CDR3 size: 15 residues. The CDR3 loop reads CASRTSGSSTDTQYF. The CDR3 region has the DNA TGTGCCAGCAGGACTAGCGGCTCTAGCACAGATACGCAGTATTTT.

This sequence joins TRBV5-1 and TRBJ1-2; 8 nucleotides line up with TRBD1. Germline V gene lookup returns CDR1 SGHRS and CDR2 YFSETQ. This CDR3 is 13 amino acids long. After removal of 4 bases from V and 4 bases from J, the junction contained 3 bases not matched to a gene. The CDR3 DNA reads as TGCGCCAGCAGCACCGGGACAGGCTATGGCTACACCTTC. Translating it yields CASSTGTGYGYTF.

The J gene is TRBJ2-7, the V gene TRBV6-5, with 9 positions matching TRBD2. CDR3 length: 14 amino acids. Germline V CDR1 and CDR2: MNHEY, SVGAGI. V lost 6 bases to trimming and J lost 2 bases; unmatched junction nucleotides: 5. The CDR3 DNA sequence: TGTGCCAGCAGAAAAGAGCGGGGGGCCTACGAGCAGTACGTC. Translating it yields CASRKERGAYEQYV.

This sequence joins TRBV5-5 and TRBJ2-3; 11 bases fit TRBD2. V lost 4 bases, J lost 3 bases, and 4 bases stayed unmatched. The CDR3 has 15 amino acids. CDR1 is SGHKS, CDR2 YYEKEE, per germline (reference sequence). CDR3 residues: CASSRLAGWTDTQYF. In DNA form, the CDR3 reads TGTGCCAGCAGCAGACTAGCGGGGTGGACAGATACGCAGTATTTT.

For the CDR3, the DNA is TGCGCCAGCAGCCGGACAGGGGGCGCAGAGGAAAAACTGTTTTTT. This translates into CASSRTGGAEEKLFF. This rearrangement joins TRBV4-1 to TRBJ1-4; 11 bases align to TRBD1. V was pared by 4 bases and J by 8 bases, with 6 bases of the junction left unmatched. Germline-derived CDR1 and CDR2 are MGHRA and YSYEKL. The CDR3 loop spans 15 amino acids.

CDR3 DNA: TGCAGCGTTAAAGGATCCTTCGATAGAGTAGCGGGGGGCCGGGTCACAGATACGCAGTATTTT. Encoded protein: CSVKGSFDRVAGGRVTDTQYF. V usage is TRBV29-1 and J usage is TRBJ2-3; 10 nucleotides match TRBD2. With V trimmed by 5 bases and J by 2 bases, 25 bases remained unmatched. The germline V gene encodes CDR1 SQVTM and CDR2 ANQGSEA. The CDR3 is 21 amino acids.

The rearrangement links TRBV13 to TRBJ2-7; 9 nucleotides line up with TRBD1. The CDR3 is 13 residues long. Germline V CDR1 and CDR2: PRHDT, FYEKMQ (reference sequence). The J segment lost 5 bases and the V segment lost 6 bases, leaving 5 bases of the junction unmatched. CDR3 nucleotides: TGTGCCAGCAGGGACAGGGGTGGCAACGAGCAGTACTTC. It translates to CASRDRGGNEQYF.

This chain joins TRBV3-1 (or the pseudogene TRBV3-2) and TRBJ2-5, with 8 bases matching TRBD1. V dropped 4 bases and J dropped 2; count of bases not matched to a gene: 6. The CDR3 has 15 amino acids. Germline-derived CDR1 and CDR2 are LGHDT and YNNKEL (reference sequence). The CDR3 sequence is CASSPGQVGQETQYF. The CDR3 nucleotides read TGTGCCAGCAGCCCGGGACAGGTAGGACAAGAGACCCAGTACTTC.

This sequence joins TRBV27 and TRBJ2-5; TRBD2 might be the D (5 bases). Trimming shortened V by 7 bases and J by 5 bases, and 20 bases separated the two germline ends. Germline V gives CDR1 MNHEY, CDR2 SMNVEV (reference sequence). CDR3 length: 15 amino acids. In nucleotides, the CDR3 is TGTGCCAGCAAATTACTAGGTGGGCGGGCGGAGACCCAGTACTTC. It codes for CASKLLGGRAETQYF.

The chain is built from TRBV27 and TRBJ2-4, with a possible D match to TRBD2 (6 bases). The V gene lost 5 bases and the J gene lost 9 bases, with 14 bases spanning the gap. The CDR3 is 13 amino acids. The germline CDR1 and CDR2 sequences are MNHEY and SMNVEV (reference sequence). CDR3 residues: CASSPSGVSIQYF. The CDR3 region has the DNA TGTGCCAGCAGTCCGTCGGGGGTAAGCATTCAGTACTTC.

The V call is TRBV12-3 or TRBV12-4, the J call TRBJ2-1, with a possible D match to TRBD2 (6 bases). This CDR3 has 13 residues. Trimming took 6 bases from V and 0 from J, leaving 6 bases between them. For the CDR3, the DNA is TGTGCCAGCAGGCGGGGCTCCTACAATGAGCAGTTCTTC. Translation gives CASRRGSYNEQFF.

The rearrangement joins TRBV30 to TRBJ1-2; 7 nucleotides line up with TRBD1. Germline V gene data show CDR1 as GTSNPN and CDR2 as SVGIG (reference sequence). With V trimmed by 1 base and J by 3 bases, 2 bases remained unmatched. The CDR3 spans 13 residues. The CDR3 spells CAWSGQGDYGYTF. The CDR3 nucleotides read TGTGCCTGGAGTGGACAGGGTGACTATGGCTACACCTTC.

This chain links TRBV24-1 with TRBJ2-7; 7 bases align to TRBD1. V lost 5 bases to trimming and J lost 3 bases; unmatched junction nucleotides: 3. CDR1 is KGHDR and CDR2 is SFDVKD in the germline V gene. This CDR3 comprises 13 residues. In DNA, the CDR3 is TGTGCCACCAGTGCGACAGGGAACTACGAGCAGTACTTC. Translated: CATSATGNYEQYF.

The CDR3 sequence is CASSLDPGGTGELFF. The CDR3 nucleotides read TGTGCCAGCAGCTTAGATCCGGGGGGCACCGGGGAGCTGTTTTTT. The J gene is TRBJ2-2, the V gene TRBV11-2; 7 bases line up with TRBD2. CDR3 length: 15 amino acids. CDR1 is SGHAT and CDR2 is FQNNGV in the germline V gene. With 0 bases clipped from V and 4 bases from J, the junction kept 2 bases outside the gene matches. Looking up the rest from reference TRBV11-2 and TRBJ2-2 gives the full variable domain: EAGVAQSPRYKIIEKRQSVAFWCNPISGHATLYWYQQILGQGPKLLIQFQNNGVVDDSQLPKDRFSAERLKGVDSTLKIQPAKLEDSAVYLCASSLDPGGTGELFFGEGSRLTVL.

This clone showed up just once. The V gene is TRBV5-6, the J gene TRBJ2-4; D remains unclear. Germline assignment: CDR1 SGHDT and CDR2 YYEEEE. Deletions cut 0 bases from V and 0 bases from J, with 4 bases between. The length of the CDR3 is 14 residues. The CDR3 bases are TGTGCCAGCAGCTTGGTATCAGCCAAAAACATTCAGTACTTC. Translated: CASSLVSAKNIQYF.

The chain has TRBV2 and TRBJ1-5, with D maybe TRBD1 (5 bases). The V end lost 0 bases, the J end lost 3 bases, and 9 bases lay between the germline ends. Germline CDR1 reads SNHLY; CDR2 reads FYNNEI. The CDR3 extends over 15 amino acids. The CDR3 sequence is CASSEAGRVNQPQHF. In DNA, the CDR3 is TGTGCCAGCAGTGAAGCCGGCAGGGTCAATCAGCCCCAGCATTTT.

J is TRBJ2-3 and V is TRBV9, with 10 bases matching TRBD2. Germline V lookup: CDR1 SGDLS, CDR2 YYNGEE. V trimming: 6 bases; J trimming: 6 bases; junction bases outside the gene matches: 7. This CDR3 comprises 14 residues. The CDR3 DNA reads TGTGCCAGCAACCCTAGCGGGGGTCCTGATACGCAGTATTTT. Translated: CASNPSGGPDTQYF.

The CDR3 coding sequence is TGTGCCAGCAGCCAAGATGCTAGCGGCTACAATGAGCAGTTCTTC. This sequence encodes CASSQDASGYNEQFF. The genes are TRBV3-1 (or the pseudogene TRBV3-2) and TRBJ2-1; TRBD2 agrees at 7 bases. Germline assignment: CDR1 LGHDT and CDR2 YNNKEL (reference sequence). The CDR3 loop spans 15 amino acids. V lost 0 bases and J lost 3; bases outside the gene matches: 2.

The chain is built from TRBV21-1 and TRBJ1-5; the table's TRBD1 call for D was not verified on the DNA. TRBV21-1 is noted as a pseudogene. The CDR3 runs to 18 residues. CDR3 coding DNA: TGTGCCAGCAGCAATCTGGGCAGGGTAATGAATAGCAATCAGCCCCAGCATTTT. This codes for CASSNLGRVMNSNQPQHF.

The CDR3 coding sequence is TGTGCCAGCAGCTTGGACCAGACAGGGACCTATGGCTACACCTTC. Its translation: CASSLDQTGTYGYTF. The chain combines TRBV5-6 with TRBJ1-2; the match to TRBD1 covers 7 bases. Germline CDR1 is SGHDT and CDR2 is YYEEEE. V trimming: 0 bases; J trimming: 4 bases; junction bases outside the gene matches: 6. The CDR3 is made up of 15 amino acids.

Here the CDR3 reads CASSQDIGLAGSDTQYF. The CDR3 bases are TGCGCCAGCAGCCAAGATATCGGGCTAGCGGGTTCGGATACGCAGTATTTT. This sequence joins TRBV4-1 and TRBJ2-3, with 8 bases that match TRBD2. CDR1 and CDR2 (germline): MGHRA, YSYEKL. Losses at the gene ends were 0 bases for V and 6 bases for J; bases not matched to a gene: 11. This CDR3 is 17 amino acids long.